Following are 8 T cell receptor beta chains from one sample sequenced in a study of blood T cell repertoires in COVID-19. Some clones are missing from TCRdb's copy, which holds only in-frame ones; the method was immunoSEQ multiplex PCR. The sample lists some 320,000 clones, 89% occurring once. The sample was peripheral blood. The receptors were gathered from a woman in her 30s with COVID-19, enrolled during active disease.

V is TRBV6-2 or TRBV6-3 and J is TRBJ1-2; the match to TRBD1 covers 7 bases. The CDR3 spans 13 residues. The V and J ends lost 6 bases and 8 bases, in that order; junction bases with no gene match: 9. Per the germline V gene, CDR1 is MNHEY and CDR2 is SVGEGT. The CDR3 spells CASSQHTGVGYTF. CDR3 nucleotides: TGTGCCAGCAGCCAACACACAGGGGTAGGCTACACCTTC.

The CDR3 DNA reads as TGTGCCAGCAGTTACCAGGGACAGAGCTATGGCTACACCTTC. It specifies CASSYQGQSYGYTF. The rearrangement joins TRBV6-5 to TRBJ1-2, with 7 positions matching TRBD1. The V gene end was trimmed by 2 bases and the J gene end by 4 bases; junction bases not matched to a gene: 4. The CDR3 contains 14 residues. Germline V lookup: CDR1 MNHEY, CDR2 SVGAGI.

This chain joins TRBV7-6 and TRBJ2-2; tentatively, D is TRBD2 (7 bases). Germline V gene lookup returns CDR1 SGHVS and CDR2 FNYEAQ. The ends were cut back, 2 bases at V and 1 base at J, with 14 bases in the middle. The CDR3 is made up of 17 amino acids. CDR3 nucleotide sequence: TGTGCCAGCAGCTTACCGCCGGGGGGCAAGAACACCGGGGAGCTGTTTTTT. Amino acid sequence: CASSLPPGGKNTGELFF. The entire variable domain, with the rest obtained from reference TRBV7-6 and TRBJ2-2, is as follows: GAGVSQSPRYKVTKRGQDVALRCDPISGHVSLYWYRQALGQGPEFLTYFNYEAQQDKSGLPNDRFSAERPEGSISTLTIQRTEQRDSAMYRCASSLPPGGKNTGELFFGEGSRLTVL.

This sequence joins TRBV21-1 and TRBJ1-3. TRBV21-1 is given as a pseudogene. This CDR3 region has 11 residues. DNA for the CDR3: TGTGCCAGCCGTCGAGGTAGCACCATATATTTT. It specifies CASRRGSTIYF.

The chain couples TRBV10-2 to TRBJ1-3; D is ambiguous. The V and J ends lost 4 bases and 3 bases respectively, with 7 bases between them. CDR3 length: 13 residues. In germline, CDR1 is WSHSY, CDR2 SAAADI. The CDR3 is CASSGQIGNTIYF. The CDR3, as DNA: TGCGCCAGCAGTGGGCAGATTGGAAACACCATATATTTT.

CDR3 sequence reads: CATARDRGRDTQYF. As DNA, the CDR3 is TGTGCCACCGCCCGGGACAGGGGGCGGGATACGCAGTATTTT. The chain carries TRBV6-5 and TRBJ2-3; 12 bases are a match to TRBD1. The CDR3 is 14 residues long. V lost 10 bases to trimming and J lost 6 bases; unmatched junction nucleotides: 8. Germline V CDR1 and CDR2: MNHEY, SVGAGI.

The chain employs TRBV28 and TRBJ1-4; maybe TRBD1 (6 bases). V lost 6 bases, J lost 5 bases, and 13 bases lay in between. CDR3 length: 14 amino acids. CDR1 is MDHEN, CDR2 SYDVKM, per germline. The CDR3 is CASSPGVINEKLFF. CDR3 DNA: TGTGCCAGCAGCCCAGGGGTCATCAATGAAAAACTGTTTTTT.

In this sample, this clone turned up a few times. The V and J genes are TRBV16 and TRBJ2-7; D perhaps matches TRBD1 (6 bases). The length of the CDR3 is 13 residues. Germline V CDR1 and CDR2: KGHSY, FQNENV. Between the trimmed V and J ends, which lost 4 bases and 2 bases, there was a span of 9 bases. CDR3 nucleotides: TGTGCCAGCAGCCCGGACAGCGCCTACGAGCAGTACTTC. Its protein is CASSPDSAYEQYF.